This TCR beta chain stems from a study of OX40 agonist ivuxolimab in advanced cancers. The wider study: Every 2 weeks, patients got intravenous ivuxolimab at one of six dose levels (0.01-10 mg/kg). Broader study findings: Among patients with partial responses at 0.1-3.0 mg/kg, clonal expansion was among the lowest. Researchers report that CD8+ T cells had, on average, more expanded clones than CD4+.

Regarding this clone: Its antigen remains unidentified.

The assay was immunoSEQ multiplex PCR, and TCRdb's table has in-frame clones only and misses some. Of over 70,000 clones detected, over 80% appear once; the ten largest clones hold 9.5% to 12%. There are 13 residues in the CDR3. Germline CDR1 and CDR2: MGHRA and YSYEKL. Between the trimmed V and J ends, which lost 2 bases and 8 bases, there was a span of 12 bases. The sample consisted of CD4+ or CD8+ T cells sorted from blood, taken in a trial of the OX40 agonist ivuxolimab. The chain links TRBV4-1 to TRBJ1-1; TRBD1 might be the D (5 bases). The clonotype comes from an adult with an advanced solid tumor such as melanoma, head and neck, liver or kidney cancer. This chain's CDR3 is CASSQPRGDEAFF. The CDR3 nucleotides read TGCGCCAGCAGCCAACCCCGAGGGGACGAAGCTTTCTTT.